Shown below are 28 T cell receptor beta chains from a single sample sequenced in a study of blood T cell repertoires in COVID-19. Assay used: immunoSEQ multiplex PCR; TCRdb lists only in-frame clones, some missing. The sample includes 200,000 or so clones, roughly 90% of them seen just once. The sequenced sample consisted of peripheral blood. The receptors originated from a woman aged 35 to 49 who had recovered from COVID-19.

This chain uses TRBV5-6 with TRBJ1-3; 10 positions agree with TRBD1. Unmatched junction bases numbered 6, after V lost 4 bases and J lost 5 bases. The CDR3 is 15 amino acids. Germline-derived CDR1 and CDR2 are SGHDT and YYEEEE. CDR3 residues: CASSGGQGGRNTIYF. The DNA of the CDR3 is TGTGCCAGCAGCGGCGGACAGGGGGGAAGAAACACCATATATTTT.

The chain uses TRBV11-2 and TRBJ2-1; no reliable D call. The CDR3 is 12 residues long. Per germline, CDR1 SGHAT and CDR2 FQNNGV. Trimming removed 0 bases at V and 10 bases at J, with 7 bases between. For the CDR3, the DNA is TGTGCCAGCAGCTTAGACAGGCTGGAGCAGTTCTTC. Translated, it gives CASSLDRLEQFF.

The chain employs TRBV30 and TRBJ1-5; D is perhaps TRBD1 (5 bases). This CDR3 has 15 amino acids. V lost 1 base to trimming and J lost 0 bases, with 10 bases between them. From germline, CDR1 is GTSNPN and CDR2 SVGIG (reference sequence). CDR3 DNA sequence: TGTGCCTGGAGTGCCCGGGGGTATAGCAATCAGCCCCAGCATTTT. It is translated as CAWSARGYSNQPQHF.

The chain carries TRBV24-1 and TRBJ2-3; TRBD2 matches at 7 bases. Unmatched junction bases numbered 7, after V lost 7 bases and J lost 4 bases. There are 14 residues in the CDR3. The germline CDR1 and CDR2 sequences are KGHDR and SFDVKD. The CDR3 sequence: CATSGLGLSDTQYF. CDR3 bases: TGTGCCACCAGCGGACTAGGTTTATCAGATACGCAGTATTTT.

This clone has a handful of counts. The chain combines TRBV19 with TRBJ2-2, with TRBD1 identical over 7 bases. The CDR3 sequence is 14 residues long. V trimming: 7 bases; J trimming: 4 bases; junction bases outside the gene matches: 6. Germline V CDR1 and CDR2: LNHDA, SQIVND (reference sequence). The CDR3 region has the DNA TGTGCCAGTATAAAGACAGGGTCCACCGGGGAGCTGTTTTTT. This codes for CASIKTGSTGELFF. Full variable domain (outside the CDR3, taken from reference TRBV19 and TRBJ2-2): DGGITQSPKYLFRKEGQNVTLSCEQNLNHDAMYWYRQDPGQGLRLIYYSQIVNDFQKGDIAEGYSVSREKKESFPLTVTSAQKNPTAFYLCASIKTGSTGELFFGEGSRLTVL.

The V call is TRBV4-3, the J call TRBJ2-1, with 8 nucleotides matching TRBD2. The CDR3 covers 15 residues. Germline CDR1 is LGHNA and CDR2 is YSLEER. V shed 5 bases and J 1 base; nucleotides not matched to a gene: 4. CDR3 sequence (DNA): TGCGCCAGCAGCGACGGGAGGGGTTCCTACAATGAGCAGTTCTTC. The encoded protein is CASSDGRGSYNEQFF.

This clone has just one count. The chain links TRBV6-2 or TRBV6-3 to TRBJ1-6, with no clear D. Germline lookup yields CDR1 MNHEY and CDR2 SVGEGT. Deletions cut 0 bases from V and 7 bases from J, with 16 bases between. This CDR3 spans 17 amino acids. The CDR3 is CASSYSTRVEENSPLHF. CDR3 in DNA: TGTGCCAGCAGTTACTCGACGAGGGTAGAGGAGAATTCACCCCTCCACTTT.

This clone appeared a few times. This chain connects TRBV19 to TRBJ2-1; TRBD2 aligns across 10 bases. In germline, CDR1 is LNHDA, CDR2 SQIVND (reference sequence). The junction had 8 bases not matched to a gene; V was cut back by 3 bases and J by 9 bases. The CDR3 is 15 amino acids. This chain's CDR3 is CASSISSGGPSEQFF. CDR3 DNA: TGTGCCAGTAGTATTTCTAGCGGGGGCCCAAGTGAGCAGTTCTTC.

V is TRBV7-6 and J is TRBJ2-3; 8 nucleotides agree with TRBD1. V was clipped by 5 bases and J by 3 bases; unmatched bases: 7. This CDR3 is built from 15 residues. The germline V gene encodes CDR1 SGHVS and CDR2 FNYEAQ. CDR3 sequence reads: CASSQFQGATDTQYF. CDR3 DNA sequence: TGTGCCAGCAGCCAGTTTCAGGGGGCGACAGATACGCAGTATTTT.

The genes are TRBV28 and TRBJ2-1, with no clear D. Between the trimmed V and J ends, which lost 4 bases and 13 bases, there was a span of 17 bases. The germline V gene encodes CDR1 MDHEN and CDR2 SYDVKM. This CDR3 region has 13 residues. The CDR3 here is CASSSHLSIVQFF. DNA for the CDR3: TGTGCCAGCAGTTCCCATTTGTCCATAGTACAGTTCTTC.

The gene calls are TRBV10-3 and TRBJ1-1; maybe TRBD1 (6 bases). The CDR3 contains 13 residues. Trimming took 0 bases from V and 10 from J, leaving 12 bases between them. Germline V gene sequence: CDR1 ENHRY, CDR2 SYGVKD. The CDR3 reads CAISESTKGGAFF. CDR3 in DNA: TGTGCCATCAGTGAGTCTACCAAAGGGGGAGCTTTCTTT.

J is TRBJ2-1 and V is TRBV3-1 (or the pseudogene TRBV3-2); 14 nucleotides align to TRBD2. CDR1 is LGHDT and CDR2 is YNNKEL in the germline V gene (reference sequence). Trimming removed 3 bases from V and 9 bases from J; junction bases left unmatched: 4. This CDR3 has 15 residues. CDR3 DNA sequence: TGTGCCAGCAGCCACGGGACTAGCGGGAGTGGTGAGCAGTTCTTC. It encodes CASSHGTSGSGEQFF.

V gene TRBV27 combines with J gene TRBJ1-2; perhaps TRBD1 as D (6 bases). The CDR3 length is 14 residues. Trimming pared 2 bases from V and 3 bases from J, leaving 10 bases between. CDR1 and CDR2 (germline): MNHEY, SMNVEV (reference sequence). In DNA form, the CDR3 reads TGTGCCAGCAGTTTAACAGGGTCAGACTATGGCTACACCTTC. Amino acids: CASSLTGSDYGYTF.

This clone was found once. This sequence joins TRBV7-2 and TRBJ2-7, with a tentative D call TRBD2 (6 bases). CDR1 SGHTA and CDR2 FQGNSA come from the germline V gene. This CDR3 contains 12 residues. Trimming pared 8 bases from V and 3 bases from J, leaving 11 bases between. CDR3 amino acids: CASGGLGYEQYF. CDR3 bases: TGTGCCAGCGGAGGGCTAGGCTACGAGCAGTACTTC.

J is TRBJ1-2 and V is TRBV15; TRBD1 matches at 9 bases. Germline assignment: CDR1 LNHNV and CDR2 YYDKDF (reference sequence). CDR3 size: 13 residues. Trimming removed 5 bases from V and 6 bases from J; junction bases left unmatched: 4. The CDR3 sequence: CATSGTGINGYTF. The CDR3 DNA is TGTGCCACCAGCGGGACAGGGATCAATGGCTACACCTTC.

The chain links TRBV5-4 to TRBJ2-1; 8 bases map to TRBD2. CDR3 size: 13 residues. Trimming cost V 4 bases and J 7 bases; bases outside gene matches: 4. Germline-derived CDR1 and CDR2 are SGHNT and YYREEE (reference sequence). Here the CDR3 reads CASSLAGGNEQFF. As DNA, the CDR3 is TGTGCCAGCAGCCTCGCGGGGGGAAATGAGCAGTTCTTC.

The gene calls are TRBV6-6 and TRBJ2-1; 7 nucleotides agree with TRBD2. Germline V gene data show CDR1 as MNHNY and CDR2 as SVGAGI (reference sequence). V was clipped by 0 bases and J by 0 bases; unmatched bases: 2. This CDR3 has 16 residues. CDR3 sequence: CASSYSTSSSYNEQFF. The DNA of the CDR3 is TGTGCCAGCAGTTACTCGACTAGCAGCTCCTACAATGAGCAGTTCTTC.

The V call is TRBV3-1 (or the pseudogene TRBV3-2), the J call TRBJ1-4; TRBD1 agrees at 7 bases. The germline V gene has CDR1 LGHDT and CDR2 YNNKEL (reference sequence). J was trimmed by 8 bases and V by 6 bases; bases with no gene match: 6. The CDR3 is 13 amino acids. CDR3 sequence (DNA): TGTGCCAGCAGGACAGGGCCTGGAGAAAAACTGTTTTTT. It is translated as CASRTGPGEKLFF.

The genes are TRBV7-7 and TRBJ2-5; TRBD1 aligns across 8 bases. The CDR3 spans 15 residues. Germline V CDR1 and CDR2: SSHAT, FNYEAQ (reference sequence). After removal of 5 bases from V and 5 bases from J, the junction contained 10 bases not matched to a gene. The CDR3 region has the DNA TGTGCCAGCAGCATGGGACAGGTCTTAGGGGAGACCCAGTACTTC. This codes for CASSMGQVLGETQYF. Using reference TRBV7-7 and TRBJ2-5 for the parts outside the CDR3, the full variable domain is GAGVSQSPRYKVTKRGQDVTLRCDPISSHATLYWYQQALGQGPEFLTYFNYEAQPDKSGLPSDRFSAERPEGSISTLTIQRTEQRDSAMYRCASSMGQVLGETQYFGPGTRLLVL.

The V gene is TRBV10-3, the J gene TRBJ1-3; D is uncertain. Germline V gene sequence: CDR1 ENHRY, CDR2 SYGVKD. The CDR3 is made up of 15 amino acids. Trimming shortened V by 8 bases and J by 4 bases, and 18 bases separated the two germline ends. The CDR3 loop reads CAIGEGPGGGNTIYF. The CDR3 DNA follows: TGTGCCATCGGGGAAGGACCGGGAGGAGGAAACACCATATATTTT.

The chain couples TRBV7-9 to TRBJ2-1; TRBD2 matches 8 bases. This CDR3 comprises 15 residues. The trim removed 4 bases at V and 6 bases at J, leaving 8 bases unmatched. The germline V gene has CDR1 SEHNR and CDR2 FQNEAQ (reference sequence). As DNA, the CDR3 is TGTGCCAGCAGCTGGGGACTAGGTGCTGGCAATGAGCAGTTCTTC. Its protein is CASSWGLGAGNEQFF.

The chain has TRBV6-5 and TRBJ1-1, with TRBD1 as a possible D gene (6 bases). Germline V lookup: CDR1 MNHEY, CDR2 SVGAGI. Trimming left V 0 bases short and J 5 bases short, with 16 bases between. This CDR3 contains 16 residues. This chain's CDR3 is CASSYSSTGPRTEAFF. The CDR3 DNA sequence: TGTGCCAGCAGTTACTCGTCAACAGGGCCGAGGACTGAAGCTTTCTTT.

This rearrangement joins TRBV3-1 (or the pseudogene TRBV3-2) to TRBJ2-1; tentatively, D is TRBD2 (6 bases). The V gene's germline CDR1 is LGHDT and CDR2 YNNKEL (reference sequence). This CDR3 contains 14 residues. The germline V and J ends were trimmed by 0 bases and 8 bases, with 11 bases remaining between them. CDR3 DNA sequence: TGTGCCAGCAGCCAAGATCGCGGGATCTATGAGCAGTTCTTC. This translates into CASSQDRGIYEQFF.

This chain's CDR3 is CASSYGGSIAGELFF. CDR3 coding DNA: TGTGCCAGCAGTTACGGCGGGAGTATAGCCGGGGAGCTGTTTTTT. The chain carries TRBV6-5 and TRBJ2-2; 7 nucleotides line up with TRBD2. The CDR3 sequence is 15 residues long. Per germline, CDR1 MNHEY and CDR2 SVGAGI. Trimming cost V 2 bases and J 6 bases; bases outside gene matches: 6.

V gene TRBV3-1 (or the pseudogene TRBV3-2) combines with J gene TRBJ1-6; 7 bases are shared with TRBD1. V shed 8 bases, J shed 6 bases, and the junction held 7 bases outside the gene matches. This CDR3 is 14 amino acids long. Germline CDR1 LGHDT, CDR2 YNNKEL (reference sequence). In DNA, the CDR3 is TGTGCCAGCTCCGAGACAGGGCGTAATTCACCCCTCCACTTT. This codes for CASSETGRNSPLHF.

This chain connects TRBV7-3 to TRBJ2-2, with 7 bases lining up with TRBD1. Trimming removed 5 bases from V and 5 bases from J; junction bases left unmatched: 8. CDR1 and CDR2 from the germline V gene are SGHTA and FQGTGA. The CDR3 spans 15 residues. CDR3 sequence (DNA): TGTGCCAGCAGCGAGCGGACAGGTCAGACCGGGGAGCTGTTTTTT. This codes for CASSERTGQTGELFF.

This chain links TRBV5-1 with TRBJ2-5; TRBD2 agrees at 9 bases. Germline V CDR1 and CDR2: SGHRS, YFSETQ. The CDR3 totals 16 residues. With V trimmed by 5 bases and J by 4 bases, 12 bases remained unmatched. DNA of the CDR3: TGCGCCAGCAGTCGATTAGCGGGAGTTTCCGGAGAGACCCAGTACTTC. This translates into CASSRLAGVSGETQYF.

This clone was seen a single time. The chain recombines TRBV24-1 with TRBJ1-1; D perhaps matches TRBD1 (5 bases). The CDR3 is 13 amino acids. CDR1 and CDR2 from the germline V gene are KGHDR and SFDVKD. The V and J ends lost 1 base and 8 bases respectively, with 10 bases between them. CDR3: CATSDFQGLEAFF. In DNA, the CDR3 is TGTGCCACCAGTGATTTCCAGGGTTTAGAAGCTTTCTTT.